A single sample is the source of the 24 T cell receptor beta chains below, sequenced in a study of blood T cells in healthy people across ages. For the second PCR, which ran for roughly 6 to 12 cycles, a sample-barcoded 5' primer and a J-beta primer mix were used. A single record per CDR3 protein comes from TCRdb applying MiXCR to the 5' RACE reads. This sample has fewer than 700,000 distinct CDR3 sequences; more than 45% occur once, and the top ten carry 20% to 25%. The sample taken for sequencing was blood. The receptors come from a man at least 80 years old in good health.

J is TRBJ2-3 and V is TRBV4-3, with TRBD2 identical over 9 bases. Germline V gene data show CDR1 as LGHNA and CDR2 as YSLEER. The V segment lost 4 bases and the J segment 5 bases; nucleotides outside the gene matches: 13. There are 17 residues in the CDR3. Written as DNA, the CDR3 is TGCGCCAGCAGCCCAGCTGGCGGGGGGGACCGAGAAGATACGCAGTATTTT. Protein sequence: CASSPAGGGDREDTQYF.

This clonotype came up a few times. The CDR3, as DNA: TGCGCCAGCAGCTTACAACAGGCCGGCCGGGGCGATACGCAGTATTTT. This translates into CASSLQQAGRGDTQYF. The V gene is TRBV5-1, the J gene TRBJ2-3, with D possibly being TRBD1 or TRBD2 (5 bases each). Trimming stripped 2 bases from V and 6 bases from J, with 19 bases between. The CDR3 consists of 16 residues. The V gene's germline CDR1 is SGHRS and CDR2 YFSETQ.

The chain combines TRBV20-1 with TRBJ2-3; D remains ambiguous. The CDR3 contains 16 residues. Trimming took off 4 bases at V and 1 base at J, with 18 bases between the two ends. CDR1 is DFQATT and CDR2 is SNEGSKA in the germline V gene (reference sequence). CDR3 DNA sequence: TGCAGTGCTATTAAGTCGGGCCGACGTGGCACAGATACGCAGTATTTT. Translated: CSAIKSGRRGTDTQYF.

This clonotype appeared a few times. The rearrangement links TRBV6-2 or TRBV6-3 to TRBJ2-3, with no clear D. V shed 8 bases and J shed 5 bases, with 8 bases lying between them. CDR1 MNHEY and CDR2 SVGEGT come from the germline V gene. The CDR3 length is 11 residues. In nucleotides, the CDR3 is TGTGCCAGCGGGGTCGTAGATACGCAGTATTTT. This codes for CASGVVDTQYF.

For this clonotype: Given a much more abundant clone one base away, this may be a read error. The J gene is TRBJ2-3, the V gene TRBV6-6, with D perhaps TRBD2 (7 bases). The CDR3 length is 15 residues. The germline V and J ends were trimmed by 7 bases and 4 bases, with 18 bases remaining between them. The germline V gene has CDR1 MNHNY and CDR2 SVGAGI (reference sequence). Written as DNA, the CDR3 is TGTGCCAGCACTCCCGCGAGGGGGGGCCCAGATACGCAGTATTTT. Translating gives CASTPARGGPDTQYF.

This clonotype came up once. The chain combines TRBV6-6 with TRBJ1-1; TRBD1 matches at 7 bases. The CDR3 contains 15 residues. Per germline, CDR1 MNHNY and CDR2 SVGAGI (reference sequence). V lost 0 bases and J lost 5; bases outside the gene matches: 6. CDR3 DNA sequence: TGTGCCAGCAGTTACTCGGGGGACAGCTGGACTGAAGCTTTCTTT. This codes for CASSYSGDSWTEAFF.

There are a few counts of this clonotype. This chain joins TRBV27 and TRBJ2-5, with 7 bases that match TRBD1. Losses at the gene ends were 6 bases for V and 3 bases for J; bases not matched to a gene: 7. This CDR3 has 14 residues. Looked up from germline, CDR1 is MNHEY and CDR2 is SMNVEV (reference sequence). The CDR3 here is CASRQTGLKETQYF. The DNA for the CDR3 is TGTGCCAGCAGGCAGACAGGGCTAAAAGAGACCCAGTACTTC.

This clonotype was recorded at least ten times. The rearrangement links TRBV6-6 to TRBJ2-6, with D possibly being TRBD2 (5 bases). Germline CDR1 MNHNY, CDR2 SVGAGI (reference sequence). V dropped 5 bases and J dropped 2 bases, with 13 bases sitting between them. The CDR3 runs to 16 residues. CDR3 nucleotides: TGTGCCAGCAGTACGGGAATCCTAGCTGGGGCCAACGTCCTGACTTTC. Translation gives CASSTGILAGANVLTF.

The V call is TRBV5-1, the J call TRBJ2-5, with no clear D. The end of the DNA fits TRBJ2-7 better, so the J call may be wrong. The CDR3 length is 15 residues. In germline, CDR1 is SGHRS, CDR2 YFSETQ. CDR3 sequence (DNA): TGCGCCAGCAGCTTGGATCCCAACTACAGTTACGAGCAGTACTTC. Its protein is CASSLDPNYSYEQYF.

The rearrangement joins TRBV6-2 or TRBV6-3 to TRBJ2-1; D is unresolved. V shed 3 bases and J shed 12 bases, with 15 bases lying between them. This CDR3 has 13 amino acids. The V gene's germline CDR1 is MNHEY and CDR2 SVGEGT. CDR3 residues: CASSYQGQRGQFF. The CDR3 DNA follows: TGTGCCAGCAGTTATCAAGGGCAGAGAGGGCAGTTCTTC.

This clonotype was observed at least ten times. The J gene is TRBJ1-1, the V gene TRBV6-6, with no clear D. There are 12 residues in the CDR3. Germline assignment: CDR1 MNHNY and CDR2 SVGAGI (reference sequence). Trimming cost V 0 bases and J 5 bases, with 4 bases left between them. CDR3 residues: CASSYSTTEAFF. In nucleotides, the CDR3 is TGTGCCAGCAGTTACTCGACGACTGAAGCTTTCTTT.

The J gene is TRBJ2-3, the V gene TRBV27; 11 positions agree with TRBD2. The junction had 3 bases not matched to a gene; V was cut back by 6 bases and J by 1 base. Germline V gives CDR1 MNHEY, CDR2 SMNVEV (reference sequence). The length of the CDR3 is 15 residues. CDR3 in amino acids: CASSHSGGGTDTQYF. CDR3 DNA sequence: TGTGCCAGCAGCCATAGCGGGGGGGGCACAGATACGCAGTATTTT.

The chain combines TRBV4-1 with TRBJ2-1; no definite D call. V dropped 3 bases and J dropped 3 bases, with 9 bases sitting between them. The CDR3 length is 14 residues. Germline values: CDR1 MGHRA, CDR2 YSYEKL. DNA for the CDR3: TGCGCCAGCAGCCATCCTTCCAGCTACAATGAGCAGTTCTTC. Translating gives CASSHPSSYNEQFF.

CDR3 region: CASSPPEGFETQYF. The CDR3 DNA follows: TGTGCCAGCTCACCACCTGAAGGCTTCGAGACCCAGTACTTC. The V and J genes are TRBV18 and TRBJ2-7, with no clear D. The J call may be faulty, since TRBJ2-5 better matches the DNA end. CDR3 size: 14 residues. The V gene's germline CDR1 is KGHSH and CDR2 LQKENI.

The J gene is TRBJ2-5, the V gene TRBV5-1; 9 nucleotides match TRBD2. CDR1 SGHRS and CDR2 YFSETQ come from the germline V gene. V lost 0 bases and J lost 5; bases outside the gene matches: 11. The CDR3 runs to 17 residues. The CDR3 region is CASSLVAAGGPEETQYF. The CDR3 DNA reads as TGCGCCAGCAGCTTGGTCGCAGCGGGAGGTCCTGAGGAGACCCAGTACTTC.

The rearrangement links TRBV20-1 to TRBJ1-5; D uncertain. The CDR3 is 15 residues long. V dropped 6 bases and J dropped 1 base, with 16 bases sitting between them. Germline V CDR1 and CDR2: DFQATT, SNEGSKA (reference sequence). In nucleotides, the CDR3 is TGCAGTGCGTCTCTCGCAGGTGGAAGCAATCAGCCCCAGCATTTT. Protein sequence: CSASLAGGSNQPQHF.

In the case of this clonotype: A read error may explain this, as a much larger clone is one base away. This chain links TRBV6-6 with TRBJ1-1, with unresolved D. CDR1 and CDR2 from the germline V gene are MNHNY and SVGAGI (reference sequence). The CDR3 spans 13 residues. CDR3 sequence reads: CACSYAQRPEAFF. The CDR3 bases are TGTGCCTGCAGTTACGCCCAGCGCCCTGAAGCTTTCTTT.

The chain employs TRBV20-1 and TRBJ2-3, with D perhaps TRBD2 (5 bases). CDR1 DFQATT and CDR2 SNEGSKA come from the germline V gene (reference sequence). Trimming stripped 3 bases from V and 3 bases from J, with 10 bases between. This CDR3 has 13 amino acids. The CDR3 loop is CSASWSGTDTQYF. CDR3 nucleotide sequence: TGCAGTGCTAGTTGGAGCGGAACAGATACGCAGTATTTT.

This clonotype was counted at least ten times. This chain joins TRBV6-6 and TRBJ1-2; possible D gene TRBD1, 6 bases. This CDR3 contains 13 residues. Trimming cost V 5 bases and J 4 bases, with 11 bases left between them. Germline V gene sequence: CDR1 MNHNY, CDR2 SVGAGI (reference sequence). The CDR3 nucleotides read TGTGCCAGCAGTGACGCAGGGGTCTATGGCTACACCTTC. It specifies CASSDAGVYGYTF.

This rearrangement joins TRBV7-2 to TRBJ2-5; D not certain. Germline V gene data show CDR1 as SGHTA and CDR2 as FQGNSA. This CDR3 has 14 amino acids. V lost 1 base to trimming and J lost 5 bases, with 11 bases between them. This CDR3 reads CASSLGLSRETQYF. The CDR3, as DNA: TGTGCCAGCAGCTTAGGTTTGAGTCGCGAGACCCAGTACTTC.

This chain connects TRBV5-1 to TRBJ2-1, with 12 bases aligning to TRBD2. V was clipped by 6 bases and J by 8 bases; unmatched bases: 12. This CDR3 has 16 residues. The germline CDR1 and CDR2 sequences are SGHRS and YFSETQ. CDR3 in DNA: TGCGCCAGCACCAGAGGGACTAGCGGGCTCTGGGATGAGCAGTTCTTC. Translating it yields CASTRGTSGLWDEQFF.

This chain joins TRBV20-1 and TRBJ1-2; possible D gene TRBD1, 5 bases. The CDR3 has 14 amino acids. Germline V lookup: CDR1 DFQATT, CDR2 SNEGSKA (reference sequence). With 3 bases removed from V and 0 bases from J, the gap between germline ends came to 11 bases. The CDR3 reads CSAREGAANYGYTF. Here the CDR3 DNA reads TGCAGTGCTAGGGAAGGGGCAGCTAACTATGGCTACACCTTC.

The chain employs TRBV27 and TRBJ2-3; TRBD1 might be the D (5 bases). The CDR3 covers 14 residues. Per germline, CDR1 MNHEY and CDR2 SMNVEV (reference sequence). Between the trimmed V and J ends, which lost 10 bases and 2 bases, there was a span of 16 bases. This CDR3 reads CATKQRQITDTQYF. CDR3 nucleotide sequence: TGTGCCACCAAACAACGACAGATCACAGATACGCAGTATTTT.

Only a few counts were recorded for this clonotype. The rearrangement links TRBV20-1 to TRBJ2-7; 8 positions match TRBD1. V lost 4 bases and J lost 3; bases outside the gene matches: 8. Germline loops: CDR1 DFQATT, CDR2 SNEGSKA (reference sequence). There are 14 residues in the CDR3. CDR3 in DNA: TGCAGTGCTATTACCCGGGACAGGAGCTACGAGCAGTACTTC. Protein sequence: CSAITRDRSYEQYF.